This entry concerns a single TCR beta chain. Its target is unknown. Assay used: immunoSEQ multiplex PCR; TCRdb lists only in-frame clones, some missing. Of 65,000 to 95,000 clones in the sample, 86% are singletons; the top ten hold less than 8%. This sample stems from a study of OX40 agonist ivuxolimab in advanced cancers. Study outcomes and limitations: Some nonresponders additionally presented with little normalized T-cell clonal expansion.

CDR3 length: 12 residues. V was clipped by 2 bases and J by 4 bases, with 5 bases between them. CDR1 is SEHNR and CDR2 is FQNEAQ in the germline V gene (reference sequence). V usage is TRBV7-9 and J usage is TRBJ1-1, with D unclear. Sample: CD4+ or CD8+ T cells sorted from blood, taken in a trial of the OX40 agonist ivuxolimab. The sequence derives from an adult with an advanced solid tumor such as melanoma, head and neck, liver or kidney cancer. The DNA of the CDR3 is TGTGCCAGCAGCTTAATGTCCACTGAAGCTTTCTTT. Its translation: CASSLMSTEAFF. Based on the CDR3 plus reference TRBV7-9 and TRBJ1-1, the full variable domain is DTGVSQNPRHKITKRGQNVTFRCDPISEHNRLYWYRQTLGQGPEFLTYFQNEAQLEKSRLLSDRFSAERPKGSFSTLEIQRTEQGDSAMYLCASSLMSTEAFFGQGTRLTVV.